Each of the 15 T cell receptor beta chains below was sequenced from the same sample in a study of cytomegalovirus exposure and HLA in healthy donors. The PCR used 60 Vbeta and 13 Jbeta primers. Clones were sequenced by immunoSEQ multiplex PCR, and TCRdb holds only the in-frame ones, with some missing. This sample has 35,000 to 50,000 clones; about 60% occur once, and the top ten carry about 8.5%. Sequenced input: PBMCs. Every receptor here comes from a human donor in good health.

The chain couples TRBV27 to TRBJ1-5; D is perhaps TRBD1 (5 bases). CDR1 MNHEY and CDR2 SMNVEV come from the germline V gene (reference sequence). CDR3 length equals 13 residues. The germline V and J ends were trimmed by 3 bases and 7 bases, with 10 bases remaining between them. The DNA of the CDR3 is TGTGCCAGCAGTTTCTTCGGGGGGCAGCCCCAGCATTTT. Translating it yields CASSFFGGQPQHF.

Only a few counts were recorded for this clone. This sequence joins TRBV5-1 and TRBJ2-3, with 12 bases that match TRBD2. From germline, CDR1 is SGHRS and CDR2 YFSETQ. CDR3 size: 14 residues. V dropped 4 bases and J dropped 6; count of bases not matched to a gene: 3. The CDR3 nucleotides read TGCGCCAGCAGCACTAGCGGGGGGCTGGATACGCAGTATTTT. Protein: CASSTSGGLDTQYF.

The chain employs TRBV10-3 and TRBJ1-5; D may be TRBD1 (5 bases). V lost 4 bases and J 7 bases, leaving 11 bases between the germline ends. The germline V gene has CDR1 ENHRY and CDR2 SYGVKD. CDR3 length: 13 amino acids. The DNA for the CDR3 is TGTGCCATCAGTGCGGGAGAGGGGCAGCCCCAGCATTTT. Translation: CAISAGEGQPQHF.

The rearrangement uses TRBV6-5 and TRBJ1-5; D is possibly TRBD1 (6 bases). The ends were cut back, 0 bases at V and 7 bases at J, with 10 bases in the middle. Germline V gene sequence: CDR1 MNHEY, CDR2 SVGAGI. This CDR3 region has 14 residues. The CDR3 bases are TGTGCCAGCAGTTACTCTCCAGGGGTACAGCCCCAGCATTTT. It specifies CASSYSPGVQPQHF.

This clone was counted a few times. The V call is TRBV5-4, the J call TRBJ2-1, with TRBD1 matching over 7 bases. This CDR3 spans 16 amino acids. The V and J ends lost 0 bases and 3 bases, in that order; junction bases with no gene match: 6. Germline CDR1 SGHNT, CDR2 YYREEE (reference sequence). CDR3: CASSLEGAGVYNEQFF. CDR3 in DNA: TGTGCCAGCAGCTTGGAGGGGGCAGGCGTCTACAATGAGCAGTTCTTC.

The chain joins TRBV2 to TRBJ1-1; D is perhaps TRBD1 (5 bases). The germline gives CDR1 SNHLY, CDR2 FYNNEI. The V gene lost 4 bases and the J gene lost 7 bases, with 13 bases spanning the gap. The CDR3 has 13 residues. The CDR3: CASSAGALGEAFF. DNA of the CDR3: TGTGCCAGCAGTGCTGGGGCACTGGGTGAAGCTTTCTTT.

V gene TRBV4-1 combines with J gene TRBJ1-2; D is possibly TRBD1 (5 bases). In germline, CDR1 is MGHRA, CDR2 YSYEKL. CDR3 size: 15 residues. V lost 0 bases to trimming and J lost 4 bases, with 12 bases between them. The CDR3 DNA is TGCGCCAGCAGCCAAGATCGGTGGGGACTCTATGGCTACACCTTC. It encodes CASSQDRWGLYGYTF.

The chain has TRBV15 and TRBJ2-5, with D hard to call. Germline-derived CDR1 and CDR2 are LNHNV and YYDKDF (reference sequence). V lost 1 base to trimming and J lost 5 bases, with 8 bases between them. There are 13 residues in the CDR3. The CDR3 loop is CATSRAEKETQYF. The CDR3 bases are TGTGCCACCAGCAGAGCTGAGAAGGAGACCCAGTACTTC.

With regard to this clone: This sample also contains other DNA sequences that code for the same CDR3. The genes are TRBV6-5 and TRBJ2-7; perhaps TRBD1 as D (5 bases). Trimming shortened V by 6 bases and J by 3 bases, and 18 bases separated the two germline ends. This CDR3 has 15 amino acids. Germline V gene data show CDR1 as MNHEY and CDR2 as SVGAGI. The CDR3 is CASRRRGPRDYEQYF. The CDR3 DNA reads TGTGCCAGCAGGCGAAGGGGTCCCAGAGACTACGAGCAGTACTTC.

The gene calls are TRBV29-1 and TRBJ2-5; D is ambiguous. CDR3 size: 13 residues. Deletions cut 4 bases from V and 5 bases from J, with 14 bases between. Germline V gene lookup returns CDR1 SQVTM and CDR2 ANQGSEA. The CDR3 DNA sequence: TGCAGCGTTGGAGCTAACCTTCGGGAGACCCAGTACTTC. Translating it yields CSVGANLRETQYF.

The chain uses TRBV4-3 and TRBJ2-1; the match to TRBD2 covers 11 bases. The CDR3 has 17 amino acids. In germline, CDR1 is LGHNA, CDR2 YSLEER. The junction had 2 bases not matched to a gene; V was cut back by 1 base and J by 0 bases. This CDR3 reads CASSQGTSGYSYNEQFF. DNA of the CDR3: TGCGCCAGCAGCCAAGGGACTAGCGGGTACTCCTACAATGAGCAGTTCTTC.

The V gene is TRBV29-1, the J gene TRBJ1-2, with D perhaps TRBD1 (5 bases). V dropped 4 bases and J dropped 4 bases, with 7 bases sitting between them. Germline CDR1 reads SQVTM; CDR2 reads ANQGSEA. The CDR3 loop spans 11 amino acids. The CDR3 region is CSVGQIYGYTF. CDR3 nucleotide sequence: TGCAGCGTTGGACAGATCTATGGCTACACCTTC.

J is TRBJ1-2 and V is TRBV27; 9 nucleotides align to TRBD1. This CDR3 is built from 19 residues. Germline-derived CDR1 and CDR2 are MNHEY and SMNVEV (reference sequence). Unmatched junction bases numbered 22, after V lost 3 bases and J lost 8 bases. CDR3 sequence (DNA): TGTGCCAGCAGTTTTTGGGGCTCCTCTACCGGGACAGGGTGGAACGGCTACACCTTC. Translated: CASSFWGSSTGTGWNGYTF.

A single count supports this clone. This rearrangement joins TRBV7-6 to TRBJ2-2, with TRBD2 matching 8 bases. This CDR3 is 13 amino acids long. V dropped 8 bases and J dropped 5; count of bases not matched to a gene: 4. From germline, CDR1 is SGHVS and CDR2 FNYEAQ. In DNA, the CDR3 is TGTGCCAGCCGGGGGGGACAAACCGGGGAGCTGTTTTTT. Amino acid sequence: CASRGGQTGELFF.

The chain couples TRBV5-1 to TRBJ1-2, with D perhaps TRBD1 (6 bases). Germline-derived CDR1 and CDR2 are SGHRS and YFSETQ. Trimming stripped 4 bases from V and 7 bases from J, with 20 bases between. The CDR3 length is 15 residues. The DNA of the CDR3 is TGCGCCAGCAGCGCCTCCCCGTACAGGGTTACTGGCTACACCTTC. This translates into CASSASPYRVTGYTF.